What follows are 2 T cell receptor beta chains derived from one specimen sequenced in a study of control samples from healthy donors and cancer patients. This table comes from immunoSEQ multiplex PCR, and its TCRdb copy is limited to in-frame clones, with some not included. This table holds some 200,000 clones, 85% to 95% found once. Sequencing input: blood. The receptors were gathered from a man between 18 and 35 years old in good health.

The V gene is TRBV6-5, the J gene TRBJ2-7; 7 bases match TRBD1. Germline loops: CDR1 MNHEY, CDR2 SVGAGI. Trimming removed 6 bases from V and 2 bases from J; junction bases left unmatched: 4. The CDR3 contains 13 residues. The chain's CDR3 is CASRTGRTYEQYF. In DNA, the CDR3 is TGTGCCAGCAGGACAGGGAGAACCTACGAGCAGTACTTC.

V is TRBV4-2 and J is TRBJ1-1; D possibly corresponds to TRBD1 (5 bases). The CDR3 is made up of 14 amino acids. Germline V lookup: CDR1 LGHNA, CDR2 YNFKEQ. Trimming stripped 1 base from V and 7 bases from J, with 13 bases between. The CDR3 bases are TGTGCCAGCAGCCAAGTCGGCAGGGAGTTTGAAGCTTTCTTT. Its protein is CASSQVGREFEAFF.